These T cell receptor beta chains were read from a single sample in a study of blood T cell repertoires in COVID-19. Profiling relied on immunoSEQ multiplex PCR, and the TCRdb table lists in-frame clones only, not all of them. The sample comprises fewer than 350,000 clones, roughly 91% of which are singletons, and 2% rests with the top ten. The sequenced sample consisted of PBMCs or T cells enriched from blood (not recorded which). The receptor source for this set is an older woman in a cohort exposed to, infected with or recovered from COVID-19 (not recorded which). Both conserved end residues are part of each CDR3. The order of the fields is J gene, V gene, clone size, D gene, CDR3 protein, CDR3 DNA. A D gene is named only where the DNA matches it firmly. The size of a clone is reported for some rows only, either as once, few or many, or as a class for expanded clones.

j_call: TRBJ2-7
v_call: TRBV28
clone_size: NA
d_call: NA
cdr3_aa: CASSFRGISYEQYF
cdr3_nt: TGTGCCAGCAGTTTCAGGGGAATCTCCTACGAGCAGTACTTC

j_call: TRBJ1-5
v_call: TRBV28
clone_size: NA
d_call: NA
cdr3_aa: CASSYTGLRQPQHF
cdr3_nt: TGTGCCAGCAGCTATACAGGGTTACGGCAGCCCCAGCATTTT

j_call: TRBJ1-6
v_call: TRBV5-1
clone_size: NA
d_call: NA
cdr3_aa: CASSLGMLTKAGINSPLHF
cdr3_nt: TGCGCCAGCAGCTTGGGGATGCTGACAAAGGCAGGGATAAATTCACCCCTCCACTTT

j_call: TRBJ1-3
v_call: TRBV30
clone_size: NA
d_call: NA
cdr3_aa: CAWSGGRGNTIYF
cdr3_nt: TGTGCCTGGAGTGGGGGGAGGGGAAACACCATATATTTT

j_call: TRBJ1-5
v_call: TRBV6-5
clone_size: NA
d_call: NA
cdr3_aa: CASCGQLEQPQHF
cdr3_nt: TGTGCCAGCTGCGGACAACTCGAGCAGCCCCAGCATTTT

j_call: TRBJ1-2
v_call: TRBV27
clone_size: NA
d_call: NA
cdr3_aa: CASSFGQGGGYTF
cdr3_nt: TGTGCCAGCAGTTTCGGTCAGGGAGGTGGCTACACCTTC

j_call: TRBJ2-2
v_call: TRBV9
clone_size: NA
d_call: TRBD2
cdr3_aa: CASSLEGGLAGAGELFF
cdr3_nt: TGTGCCAGCAGTCTGGAGGGGGGACTAGCGGGAGCCGGGGAGCTGTTTTTT

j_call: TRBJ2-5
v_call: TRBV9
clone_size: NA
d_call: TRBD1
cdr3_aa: CASTAGGGETQYF
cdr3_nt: TGTGCCAGCACTGCAGGGGGTGGCGAGACCCAGTACTTC

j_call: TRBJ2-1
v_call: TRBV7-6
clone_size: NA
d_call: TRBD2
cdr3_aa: CASSLGEREYNEQFF
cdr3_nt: TGTGCCAGCAGCTTAGGGGAGCGGGAGTACAATGAGCAGTTCTTC

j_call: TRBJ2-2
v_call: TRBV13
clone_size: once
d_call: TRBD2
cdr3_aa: CASRPPGLAGSHTGELFF
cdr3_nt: TGTGCCAGCAGACCCCCGGGACTAGCGGGATCTCACACCGGGGAGCTGTTTTTT

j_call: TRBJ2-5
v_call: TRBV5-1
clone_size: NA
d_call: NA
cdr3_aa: CASSMVQGKGETQYF
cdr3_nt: TGCGCCAGCAGCATGGTACAGGGAAAGGGAGAGACCCAGTACTTC

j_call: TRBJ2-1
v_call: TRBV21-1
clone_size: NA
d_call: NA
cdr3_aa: CASSKEREGRSSYNEQFF
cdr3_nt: TGTGCCAGCAGCAAAGAGCGGGAGGGCCGATCGTCCTACAATGAGCAGTTCTTC

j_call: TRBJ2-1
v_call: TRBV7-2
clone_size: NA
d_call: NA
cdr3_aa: CASSQDGLLQFF
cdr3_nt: TGTGCCAGCAGCCAGGATGGACTTCTCCAGTTCTTC

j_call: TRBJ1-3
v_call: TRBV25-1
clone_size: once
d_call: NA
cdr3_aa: CASSEGSLGSGNTIYF
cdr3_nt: TGTGCCAGCAGTGAGGGCTCCCTTGGATCTGGAAACACCATATATTTT

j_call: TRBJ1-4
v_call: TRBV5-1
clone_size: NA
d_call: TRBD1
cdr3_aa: CASSPGRGTGGEKLFF
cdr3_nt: TGCGCCAGCAGCCCTGGGCGAGGGACAGGGGGCGAAAAACTGTTTTTT

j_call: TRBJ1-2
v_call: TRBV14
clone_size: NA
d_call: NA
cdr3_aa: CASSPPKGSYGYTF
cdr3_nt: TGTGCCAGCAGCCCTCCGAAGGGGTCCTATGGCTACACCTTC

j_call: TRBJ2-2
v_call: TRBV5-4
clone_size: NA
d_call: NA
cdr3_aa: CASSPAGAVAGELFF
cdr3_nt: TGTGCCAGCAGCCCCGCAGGGGCGGTCGCCGGGGAGCTGTTTTTT

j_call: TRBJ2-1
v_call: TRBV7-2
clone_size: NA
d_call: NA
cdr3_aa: CASSFRHRGNEQFF
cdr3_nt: TGTGCCAGCAGCTTCAGACACCGTGGGAATGAGCAGTTCTTC

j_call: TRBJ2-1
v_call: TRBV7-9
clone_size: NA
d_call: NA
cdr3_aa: CASRAGEATPSYNEQFF
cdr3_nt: TGTGCCAGCCGAGCTGGGGAGGCCACCCCCTCCTACAATGAGCAGTTCTTC

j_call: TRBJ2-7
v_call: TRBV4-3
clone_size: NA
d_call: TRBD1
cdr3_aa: CASSQDRGIEQYF
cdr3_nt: TGCGCCAGCAGCCAAGACAGGGGGATCGAGCAGTACTTC

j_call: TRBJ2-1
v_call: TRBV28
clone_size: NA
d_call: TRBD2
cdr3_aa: CASSPSGSRLNEQFF
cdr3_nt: TGTGCCAGCAGTCCTAGCGGGAGCCGTCTCAATGAGCAGTTCTTC

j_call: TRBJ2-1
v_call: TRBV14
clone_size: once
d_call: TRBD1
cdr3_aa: CASSRLGTGYNEQFF
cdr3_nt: TGTGCCAGCAGCCGGCTCGGGACAGGGTACAATGAGCAGTTCTTC

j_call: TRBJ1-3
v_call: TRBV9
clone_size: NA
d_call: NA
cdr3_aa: CASSVVAGNTIYF
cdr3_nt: TGTGCCAGCAGCGTAGTCGCTGGAAACACCATATATTTT

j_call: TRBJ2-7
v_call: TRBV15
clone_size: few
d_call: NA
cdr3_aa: CATSSRDSYEQYF
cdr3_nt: TGTGCCACCAGCAGCAGGGATTCCTACGAGCAGTACTTC

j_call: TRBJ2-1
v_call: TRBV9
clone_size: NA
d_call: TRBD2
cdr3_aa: CASGSGNEQFF
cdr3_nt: TGTGCCAGCGGTAGCGGGAATGAGCAGTTCTTC

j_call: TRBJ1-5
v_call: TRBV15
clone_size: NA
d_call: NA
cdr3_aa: CATRSSGGNQPQHF
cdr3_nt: TGTGCCACCCGAAGTAGCGGAGGAAATCAGCCCCAGCATTTT

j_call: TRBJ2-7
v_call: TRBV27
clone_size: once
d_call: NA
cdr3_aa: CASSLSEEASYEQYF
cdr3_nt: TGTGCCAGCAGTTTATCTGAGGAGGCCTCCTACGAGCAGTACTTC

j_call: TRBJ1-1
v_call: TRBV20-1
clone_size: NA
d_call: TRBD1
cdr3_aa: CSASGQGVNTEAFF
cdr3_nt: TGCAGTGCTAGTGGACAGGGGGTGAACACTGAAGCTTTCTTT

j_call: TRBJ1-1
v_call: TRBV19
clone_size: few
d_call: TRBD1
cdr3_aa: CASSATGGSTEAFF
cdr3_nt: TGTGCCAGTAGTGCCACAGGGGGCAGTACTGAAGCTTTCTTT

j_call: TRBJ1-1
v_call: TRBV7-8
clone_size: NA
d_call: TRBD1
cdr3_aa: CASSQDRHTEAFF
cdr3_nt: TGTGCCAGCAGCCAGGACAGGCATACTGAAGCTTTCTTT

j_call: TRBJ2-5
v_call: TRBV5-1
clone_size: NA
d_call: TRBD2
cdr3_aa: CASSHGTSGKETQYF
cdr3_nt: TGCGCCAGCAGCCACGGGACTAGCGGAAAAGAGACCCAGTACTTC

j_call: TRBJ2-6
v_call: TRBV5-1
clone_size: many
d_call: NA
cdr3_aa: CASSSVLMVLSGANVLTF
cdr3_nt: TGCGCCAGCAGCTCGGTCTTGATGGTACTCTCTGGGGCCAACGTCCTGACTTTC

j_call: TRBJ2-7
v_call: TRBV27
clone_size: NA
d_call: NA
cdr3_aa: CASSLSSQGGYEQYF
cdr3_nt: TGTGCCAGCAGTTTATCCAGCCAGGGCGGCTACGAGCAGTACTTC

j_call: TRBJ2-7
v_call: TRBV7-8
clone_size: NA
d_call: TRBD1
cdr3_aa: CASSPGGQGGQREYF
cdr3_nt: TGTGCCAGCAGCCCAGGGGGACAGGGAGGCCAACGGGAGTACTTC

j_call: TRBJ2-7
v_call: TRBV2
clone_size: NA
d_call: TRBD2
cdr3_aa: CASIEETSGNEQYF
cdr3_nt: TGTGCCAGCATTGAAGAGACTAGCGGGAACGAGCAGTACTTC

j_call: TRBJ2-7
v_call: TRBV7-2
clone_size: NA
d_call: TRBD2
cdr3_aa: CASSRRTSGAYEQYF
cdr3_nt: TGTGCCAGCAGCCGTCGGACTAGCGGGGCCTACGAGCAGTACTTC